These 20 T cell receptor beta chains came from one sample sequenced in a study of T cell repertoires in cytomegalovirus infection. One entry per CDR3 protein, called by TCRdb with MiXCR from the reads. Among about 740,000 distinct CDR3 sequences listed, 35% to 45% were seen once. The material sequenced was PBMCs. These receptors all come from a human donor in good health (CMV status not recorded). Some clones in this sample may be carry-over from other donors' samples.

The chain couples TRBV12-5 to TRBJ1-3, with TRBD1 as a possible D gene (5 bases). This CDR3 is 16 amino acids long. CDR1 is LGHNT, CDR2 FRNRAP, per germline. V lost 2 bases, J lost 0 bases, and 11 bases lay in between. CDR3 in DNA: TGTGCTAGTGGTTTGACGGACACCTACTCTGGAAACACCATATATTTT. Translation: CASGLTDTYSGNTIYF.

This clonotype was detected only a few times. The gene calls are TRBV10-3 and TRBJ2-3; D is undetermined. The CDR3 has 12 residues. The germline V gene has CDR1 ENHRY and CDR2 SYGVKD. V was clipped by 5 bases and J by 7 bases, with 10 bases between them. The CDR3 DNA reads TGTGCCATCAGTCAAAATCACAATACGCAGTATTTT. It encodes CAISQNHNTQYF.

This clonotype showed up just a few times. The rearrangement links TRBV6-6 to TRBJ2-7; D unresolved. Trimming pared 0 bases from V and 4 bases from J, leaving 7 bases between. This CDR3 spans 13 amino acids. CDR1 and CDR2 (germline): MNHNY, SVGAGI (reference sequence). The DNA for the CDR3 is TGTGCCAGCAGTTACTCAGGGATGTACGAGCAGTACTTC. The encoded protein is CASSYSGMYEQYF.

This chain uses TRBV28 with TRBJ2-3; TRBD2 matches 10 bases. Germline V gene lookup returns CDR1 MDHEN and CDR2 SYDVKM. This CDR3 has 15 residues. J was trimmed by 5 bases and V by 2 bases; bases with no gene match: 4. As DNA, the CDR3 is TGTGCCAGCAGTTTAAGCGGGAGGGCCGTAGATACGCAGTATTTT. Protein product: CASSLSGRAVDTQYF.

The V and J genes are TRBV12-3 or TRBV12-4 and TRBJ1-1; perhaps TRBD1 as D (5 bases). This CDR3 contains 14 residues. The V and J ends lost 4 bases and 5 bases respectively, with 14 bases between them. The CDR3 bases are TGTGCCAGCAGTTCAACGCTGGGGCGAACTGAAGCTTTCTTT. This codes for CASSSTLGRTEAFF.

This clonotype appeared a few times. This chain uses TRBV7-6 with TRBJ2-7; D gene ambiguous. The length of the CDR3 is 17 residues. From germline, CDR1 is SGHVS and CDR2 FNYEAQ. V lost 1 base and J lost 5, with 21 bases in between. The CDR3, as DNA: TGTGCCAGCAGCTTAGGTAATGAGGCGAAGGGTTACGACGAGCAGTACTTC. This translates into CASSLGNEAKGYDEQYF. The full variable domain, its missing parts supplied by reference TRBV7-6 and TRBJ2-7, is GAGVSQSPRYKVTKRGQDVALRCDPISGHVSLYWYRQALGQGPEFLTYFNYEAQQDKSGLPNDRFSAERPEGSISTLTIQRTEQRDSAMYRCASSLGNEAKGYDEQYFGPGTRLTVT.

This chain connects TRBV12-3 or TRBV12-4 to TRBJ2-7; D perhaps matches TRBD1 (6 bases). Trimming removed 5 bases from V and 6 bases from J, with 20 bases in between. CDR3 length equals 15 residues. The CDR3 loop reads CASSPTTGPTFEQYF. The CDR3 bases are TGTGCCAGCAGTCCAACGACAGGTCCGACCTTCGAGCAGTACTTC.

This clonotype was detected only a few times. The chain is built from TRBV7-9 and TRBJ2-3, with a weak D call TRBD1 (5 bases). The germline CDR1 and CDR2 sequences are SEHNR and FQNEAQ (reference sequence). The CDR3 runs 16 residues. V gave up 4 bases and J gave up 6 bases, with 20 bases separating them. The CDR3 sequence: CASSSRKTGKPDTQYF. The CDR3 bases are TGTGCCAGCAGCTCCAGAAAAACAGGAAAACCCGATACGCAGTATTTT.

V gene TRBV12-3 or TRBV12-4 combines with J gene TRBJ2-5, with no clear D. V dropped 2 bases and J dropped 7 bases, with 5 bases sitting between them. The CDR3 sequence is 11 residues long. CDR3 bases: TGTGCCAGCAGTTTAAGGTTGACCCAGTACTTC. This codes for CASSLRLTQYF.

This clonotype was observed a handful of times. The J gene is TRBJ2-1, the V gene TRBV6-5; TRBD2 agrees at 12 bases. The ends lost 5 bases at V and 4 bases at J; junction bases unmatched: 12. CDR1 MNHEY and CDR2 SVGAGI come from the germline V gene. The CDR3 is 18 residues long. CDR3 protein: CASSKTLLAGGPYNEQFF. The DNA of the CDR3 is TGTGCCAGCAGTAAAACGTTACTAGCGGGAGGCCCGTACAATGAGCAGTTCTTC.

The chain employs TRBV7-9 and TRBJ2-3; D may be TRBD1 or TRBD2 (5 bases each). CDR1 is SEHNR, CDR2 FQNEAQ, per germline (reference sequence). V was trimmed by 1 base and J by 2 bases, leaving 25 bases between them. The CDR3 has 20 amino acids. CDR3 amino acids: CASSLVAGVRQKGHTDTQYF. CDR3 DNA: TGTGCCAGCAGCTTAGTGGCCGGGGTCAGACAGAAGGGTCACACAGATACGCAGTATTTT.

In this sample, this clonotype turned up many times. The rearrangement uses TRBV25-1 and TRBJ1-1, with a possible D match to TRBD1 (5 bases). This CDR3 region has 14 residues. The germline V and J ends were trimmed by 3 bases and 3 bases, with 11 bases remaining between them. Germline V gene lookup returns CDR1 MGHDK and CDR2 SYGVNS. The CDR3 sequence is CASSDWGVHTEAFF. In DNA, the CDR3 is TGTGCCAGCAGTGATTGGGGGGTGCACACTGAAGCTTTCTTT.

This clonotype was seen at least ten times. The chain is built from TRBV7-8 and TRBJ2-5; the D gene is possibly TRBD1 (6 bases). Between the trimmed V and J ends, which lost 4 bases and 5 bases, there was a span of 20 bases. The CDR3 runs to 16 residues. CDR1 SGHVS and CDR2 FQNEAQ come from the germline V gene. The DNA of the CDR3 is TGTGCCAGCAGCTCCGTACAGGGTATTATAGAGGAGACCCAGTACTTC. Translating it yields CASSSVQGIIEETQYF.

V is TRBV30 and J is TRBJ2-3; TRBD2 matches 10 bases. The CDR3 length is 16 residues. The germline CDR1 and CDR2 sequences are GTSNPN and SVGIG (reference sequence). V trimming: 6 bases; J trimming: 2 bases; junction bases outside the gene matches: 11. The CDR3 DNA follows: TGTGCCTGCAAGAGAAAACTAGCGGGGATCACAGATACGCAGTATTTT. Its translation: CACKRKLAGITDTQYF.

This clonotype was seen only once. This chain uses TRBV20-1 with TRBJ1-4; no firm D call. The V end lost 6 bases, the J end lost 8 bases, and 16 bases lay between the germline ends. This CDR3 is 13 amino acids long. Germline values: CDR1 DFQATT, CDR2 SNEGSKA (reference sequence). CDR3 residues: CSAPGSGGEKLFF. As DNA, the CDR3 is TGCAGTGCCCCTGGGTCGGGCGGGGAAAAACTGTTTTTT.

This clonotype was picked up a small number of times. V and J are TRBV28 and TRBJ1-6; 8 bases are a match to TRBD1. After removal of 8 bases from V and 8 bases from J, the junction contained 11 bases not matched to a gene. The germline V gene encodes CDR1 MDHEN and CDR2 SYDVKM. The CDR3 covers 15 residues. CDR3 protein: CASGSVDREYSPLHF. The DNA for the CDR3 is TGTGCCAGCGGTTCGGTGGACAGGGAGTATTCACCCCTCCACTTT.

With regard to this clonotype: The junction departs from the called germline gene at one end, perhaps through a read error. The chain recombines TRBV5-1 with TRBJ1-1; tentative D call: TRBD1 (5 bases). The CDR3 covers 14 residues. Germline V gene sequence: CDR1 SGHRS, CDR2 YFSETQ. CDR3 bases: TGCGCCGGCAGCTTTGACAGTTCGGACACTGAAGCTTTCTTT. As protein: CAGSFDSSDTEAFF.

The J gene is TRBJ1-5, the V gene TRBV5-6, with D possibly TRBD1 on 5 matching bases. Germline V gene lookup returns CDR1 SGHDT and CDR2 YYEEEE. The length of the CDR3 is 14 residues. Trimming cost V 4 bases and J 5 bases, with 13 bases left between them. The CDR3 reads CASSRGTDDQPQHF. For the CDR3, the DNA is TGTGCCAGCAGCCGCGGGACGGATGATCAGCCCCAGCATTTT.

This chain uses TRBV3-1 with TRBJ2-5, with D tentatively TRBD1 or TRBD2 (5 bases each). The CDR3 spans 14 residues. V was pared by 2 bases and J by 0 bases, with 7 bases between. Germline values: CDR1 LGHDT, CDR2 YNNKEL (reference sequence). The CDR3 reads CASSQWGNQETQYF. CDR3 in DNA: TGTGCCAGCAGCCAATGGGGGAACCAAGAGACCCAGTACTTC.

This clonotype was detected many times. The chain employs TRBV7-2 and TRBJ2-1; no firm D call. Germline values: CDR1 SGHTA, CDR2 FQGNSA. This CDR3 has 15 residues. Trimming removed 5 bases from V and 6 bases from J, with 17 bases in between. CDR3 nucleotides: TGTGCCAGCAGCACGATGGGCCCCCGTCCCAATGAGCAGTTCTTC. This sequence encodes CASSTMGPRPNEQFF.